The 23 T cell receptor beta chains reported below all come from one sample, sequenced in a study of control samples from healthy donors and cancer patients. Generated by immunoSEQ multiplex PCR, the TCRdb table keeps only in-frame clones and is missing some. The sample lists approximately 100,000 clones, roughly 91% occurring once. Input material: blood. All receptors come from a woman aged 45 to 65 in good health.

The genes are TRBV7-2 and TRBJ1-1; D gene uncertain. Germline assignment: CDR1 SGHTA and CDR2 FQGNSA. Trimming cost V 1 base and J 8 bases, with 8 bases left between them. The CDR3 totals 12 residues. The CDR3 spells CASSLDLLEAFF. Here the CDR3 DNA reads TGTGCCAGCAGCTTAGACCTCCTAGAAGCTTTCTTT.

At least ten counts were recorded for this clone. The V gene is TRBV6-2 or TRBV6-3, the J gene TRBJ2-1; 9 nucleotides agree with TRBD1. With V trimmed by 2 bases and J by 9 bases, 14 bases remained unmatched. Per the germline V gene, CDR1 is MNHEY and CDR2 is SVGEGT. The CDR3 has 17 amino acids. CDR3 in DNA: TGTGCCAGCAGTTACGGTTCCGGACAGGGGCGGTTCTTTGAGCAGTTCTTC. It yields the protein CASSYGSGQGRFFEQFF.

This clone was observed a few times. The chain employs TRBV28 and TRBJ2-7, with TRBD1 as a possible D gene (7 bases). The CDR3 totals 14 residues. V shed 1 base and J shed 1 base, with 8 bases lying between them. In germline, CDR1 is MDHEN, CDR2 SYDVKM. CDR3 in DNA: TGTGCCAGCAGTTTATCAGGGGGGTCCTACGAGCAGTACGTC. It yields the protein CASSLSGGSYEQYV.

The chain is built from TRBV19 and TRBJ1-5, with a tentative D call TRBD1 (5 bases). Germline CDR1 reads LNHDA; CDR2 reads SQIVND (reference sequence). V was trimmed by 5 bases and J by 6 bases, leaving 26 bases between them. The CDR3 runs 18 residues. The CDR3 loop is CASSGSVWTTGYGQPQHF. CDR3 nucleotide sequence: TGTGCCAGTAGTGGTTCGGTGTGGACAACCGGGTACGGTCAGCCCCAGCATTTT.

The rearrangement uses TRBV7-6 and TRBJ2-5; 8 nucleotides agree with TRBD2. The ends lost 3 bases at V and 5 bases at J; junction bases unmatched: 11. The CDR3 sequence is 16 residues long. Germline V gene lookup returns CDR1 SGHVS and CDR2 FNYEAQ. CDR3 residues: CASSFLTGGLQETQYF. CDR3 nucleotide sequence: TGTGCCAGCAGCTTTTTGACGGGAGGGCTTCAGGAGACCCAGTACTTC.

The chain joins TRBV6-5 to TRBJ2-7; no clear D. This CDR3 region has 14 residues. Germline CDR1 and CDR2: MNHEY and SVGAGI. Trimming removed 6 bases at V and 1 base at J, with 13 bases between. This CDR3 is CASRLGTASYEQYF. The CDR3 nucleotides are TGTGCCAGCAGACTTGGTACTGCTTCCTACGAGCAGTACTTC.

The chain has TRBV2 and TRBJ2-7; D is possibly TRBD2 (6 bases). The CDR3 length is 13 residues. Trimming removed 9 bases at V and 0 bases at J, with 12 bases between. The germline V gene has CDR1 SNHLY and CDR2 FYNNEI. The CDR3 bases are TGTGCCAGGGGAGGAGTTAGCTCCTACGAGCAGTACGTC. It codes for CARGGVSSYEQYV.

The rearrangement links TRBV7-8 to TRBJ2-2; a possible D gene is TRBD2 (5 bases). The ends were cut back, 5 bases at V and 6 bases at J, with 19 bases in the middle. Looked up from germline, CDR1 is SGHVS and CDR2 is FQNEAQ. This CDR3 spans 16 amino acids. CDR3 residues: CASSTGGQAVAGELFF. The DNA for the CDR3 is TGTGCCAGCAGCACCGGCGGGCAGGCGGTGGCCGGGGAGCTGTTTTTT.

The genes are TRBV19 and TRBJ2-1; a weak D match, TRBD2 (7 bases). CDR1 LNHDA and CDR2 SQIVND come from the germline V gene (reference sequence). Trimming left V 9 bases short and J 6 bases short, with 15 bases between. This CDR3 is 13 amino acids long. The CDR3 DNA is TGTGCCAGCTCACCGGGGGGCTCCAATGAGCAGTTCTTC. It is translated as CASSPGGSNEQFF. The full variable domain, its missing parts supplied by reference TRBV19 and TRBJ2-1, is DGGITQSPKYLFRKEGQNVTLSCEQNLNHDAMYWYRQDPGQGLRLIYYSQIVNDFQKGDIAEGYSVSREKKESFPLTVTSAQKNPTAFYLCASSPGGSNEQFFGPGTRLTVL.

The chain couples TRBV6-5 to TRBJ2-3; no reliable D call. The germline V gene has CDR1 MNHEY and CDR2 SVGAGI. The CDR3 is made up of 15 amino acids. Between the trimmed V and J ends, which lost 4 bases and 6 bases, there was a span of 17 bases. The CDR3 protein is CASSFPGQYPDTQYF. As DNA, the CDR3 is TGTGCCAGCAGTTTTCCGGGCCAATATCCGGATACGCAGTATTTT.

The chain has TRBV5-6 and TRBJ1-1, with TRBD1 as a possible D gene (5 bases). CDR1 is SGHDT, CDR2 YYEEEE, per germline. There are 14 residues in the CDR3. Trimming pared 4 bases from V and 6 bases from J, leaving 16 bases between. As DNA, the CDR3 is TGTGCCAGCAGCCTGGGGGAGGAAATAGCTGAAGCTTTCTTT. Amino acids: CASSLGEEIAEAFF. Together with reference TRBV5-6 and TRBJ1-1, the CDR3 gives the full variable domain: DAGVTQSPTHLIKTRGQQVTLRCSPKSGHDTVSWYQQALGQGPQFIFQYYEEEERQRGNFPDRFSGHQFPNYSSELNVNALLLGDSALYLCASSLGEEIAEAFFGQGTRLTVV.

The rearrangement links TRBV5-8 to TRBJ2-7; 7 bases are shared with TRBD1. J gave up 2 bases and V 1 base, and 3 bases lay outside the gene matches. Germline CDR1 is SGHTS and CDR2 is YDEGEE. The CDR3 sequence is 14 residues long. The CDR3 bases are TGTGCCAGCAGCTTGCAGGACAGGCCCTACGAGCAGTACTTC. This codes for CASSLQDRPYEQYF.

The chain links TRBV6-5 to TRBJ2-6; D ambiguous. The CDR3 consists of 15 residues. The V gene lost 4 bases and the J gene lost 0 bases, with 7 bases spanning the gap. Germline V gene data show CDR1 as MNHEY and CDR2 as SVGAGI. The CDR3 loop reads CASSSQVSGANVLTF. CDR3 DNA sequence: TGTGCCAGCAGTTCCCAGGTCTCTGGGGCCAACGTCCTGACTTTC.

This clone came up once. This rearrangement joins TRBV19 to TRBJ1-1, with a possible D match to TRBD1 (5 bases). The CDR3 totals 14 residues. V shed 3 bases and J shed 1 base, with 9 bases lying between them. In germline, CDR1 is LNHDA, CDR2 SQIVND (reference sequence). The CDR3 nucleotides read TGTGCCAGTAGTATTACAGGCACGAACACTGAAGCTTTCTTT. Its protein is CASSITGTNTEAFF.

This clone was found a few times. The chain has TRBV7-3 and TRBJ2-7; D remains ambiguous. The CDR3 covers 14 residues. V was pared by 2 bases and J by 4 bases, with 12 bases between. Germline CDR1 reads SGHTA; CDR2 reads FQGTGA. The CDR3 bases are TGTGCCAGCAGCTTATTTGAGACTTGGTACGAGCAGTACTTC. Encoded protein: CASSLFETWYEQYF.

This sequence joins TRBV7-3 and TRBJ2-5; 7 nucleotides align to TRBD2. Trimming at V came to 6 bases and at J to 5 bases, leaving 12 bases not matched to a gene. The CDR3 length is 15 residues. Germline CDR1 and CDR2: SGHTA and FQGTGA. Here the CDR3 DNA reads TGTGCCAGCAGTCTTAACGGGGGGTTTCGGGAGACCCAGTACTTC. Translated, it gives CASSLNGGFRETQYF.

This chain uses TRBV5-1 with TRBJ2-3; no clear D gene. The V gene's germline CDR1 is SGHRS and CDR2 YFSETQ. The CDR3 is 14 amino acids. V was clipped by 2 bases and J by 3 bases, with 10 bases between them. CDR3 protein: CASSFSWGTDTQYF. The CDR3 nucleotides are TGCGCCAGCAGCTTCAGTTGGGGAACAGATACGCAGTATTTT. The variable domain in full, with the rest retrieved from reference TRBV5-1 and TRBJ2-3, is KAGVTQTPRYLIKTRGQQVTLSCSPISGHRSVSWYQQTPGQGLQFLFEYFSETQRNKGNFPGRFSGRQFSNSRSEMNVSTLELGDSALYLCASSFSWGTDTQYFGPGTRLTVL.

The chain is built from TRBV29-1 and TRBJ2-2; 9 nucleotides agree with TRBD2. The length of the CDR3 is 15 residues. V lost 4 bases to trimming and J lost 6 bases; unmatched junction nucleotides: 9. Germline-derived CDR1 and CDR2 are SQVTM and ANQGSEA. CDR3 sequence (DNA): TGCAGCGTTGGTATGTCTAGCGGGACGTCCGGGGAGCTGTTTTTT. Encoded protein: CSVGMSSGTSGELFF.

The chain links TRBV2 to TRBJ2-3; 13 bases line up with TRBD2. CDR3 length equals 16 residues. CDR1 is SNHLY, CDR2 FYNNEI, per germline. Trimming took 8 bases from V and 5 from J; bases not matched to a gene: 10. The CDR3 nucleotides read TGTGCCAGCCCTAGAGGACTAGCGGGAGAGTTAGATACGCAGTATTTT. Translated, it gives CASPRGLAGELDTQYF.

This clone was picked up one time. The rearrangement joins TRBV5-1 to TRBJ1-1; possible D gene TRBD1, 6 bases. The CDR3 has 20 residues. CDR1 is SGHRS and CDR2 is YFSETQ in the germline V gene. V shed 1 base and J shed 4 bases, with 29 bases lying between them. CDR3 bases: TGCGCCAGCAGCTTGTTTGGAGGAAGATCCCAGGGGAATATCGGCACTGAAGCTTTCTTT. Translated: CASSLFGGRSQGNIGTEAFF.

The chain links TRBV5-1 to TRBJ1-4; no definite D call. The CDR3 has 14 residues. CDR1 and CDR2 from the germline V gene are SGHRS and YFSETQ. The V end lost 2 bases, the J end lost 0 bases, and 5 bases lay between the germline ends. The CDR3 DNA reads as TGCGCCAGCAGCTTCCGGGCAACTAATGAAAAACTGTTTTTT. Its translation: CASSFRATNEKLFF.

This rearrangement joins TRBV12-3 or TRBV12-4 to TRBJ2-1, with D unclear. V dropped 5 bases and J dropped 9 bases, with 11 bases sitting between them. This CDR3 has 12 amino acids. CDR3 bases: TGTGCCAGCAGTCTAAGATTATTTGAGCAGTTCTTC. Protein product: CASSLRLFEQFF.

This rearrangement joins TRBV27 to TRBJ2-7, with 10 positions matching TRBD1. Trimming removed 6 bases from V and 9 bases from J; junction bases left unmatched: 23. The CDR3 runs to 18 residues. The V gene's germline CDR1 is MNHEY and CDR2 SMNVEV (reference sequence). The CDR3 spells CASSAHGATGQGFIGQYF. CDR3 bases: TGTGCCAGCAGCGCTCATGGGGCAACGGGACAGGGGTTCATTGGGCAGTACTTC.